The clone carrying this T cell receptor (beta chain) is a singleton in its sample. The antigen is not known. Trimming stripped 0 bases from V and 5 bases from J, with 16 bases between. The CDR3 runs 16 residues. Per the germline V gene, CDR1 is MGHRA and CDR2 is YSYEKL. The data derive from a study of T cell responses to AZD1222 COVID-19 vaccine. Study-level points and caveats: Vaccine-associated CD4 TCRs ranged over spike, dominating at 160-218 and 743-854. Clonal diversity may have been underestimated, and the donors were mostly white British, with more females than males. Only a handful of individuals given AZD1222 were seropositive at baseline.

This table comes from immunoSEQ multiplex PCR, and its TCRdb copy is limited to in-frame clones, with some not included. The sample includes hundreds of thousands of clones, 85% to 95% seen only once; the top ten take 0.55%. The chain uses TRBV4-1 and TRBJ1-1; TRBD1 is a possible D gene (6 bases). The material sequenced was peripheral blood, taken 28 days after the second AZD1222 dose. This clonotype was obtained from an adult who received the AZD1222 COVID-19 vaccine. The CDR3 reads CASSQEGGGRRTEAFF. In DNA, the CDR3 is TGCGCCAGCAGCCAAGAGGGGGGGGGCAGGCGGACTGAAGCTTTCTTT.